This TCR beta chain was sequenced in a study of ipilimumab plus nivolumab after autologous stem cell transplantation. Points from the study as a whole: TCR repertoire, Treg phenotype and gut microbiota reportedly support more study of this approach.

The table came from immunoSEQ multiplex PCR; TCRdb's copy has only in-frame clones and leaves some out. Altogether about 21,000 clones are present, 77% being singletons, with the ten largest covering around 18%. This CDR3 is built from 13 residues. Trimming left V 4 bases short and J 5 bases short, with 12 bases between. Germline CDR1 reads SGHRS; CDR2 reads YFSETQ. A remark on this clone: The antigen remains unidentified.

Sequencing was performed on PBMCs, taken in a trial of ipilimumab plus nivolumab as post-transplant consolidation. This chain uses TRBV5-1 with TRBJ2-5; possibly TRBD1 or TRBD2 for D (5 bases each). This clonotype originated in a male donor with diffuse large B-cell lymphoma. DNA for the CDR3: TGCGCCAGCAGCAAAGGGACGCGGGAGACCCAGTACTTC. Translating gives CASSKGTRETQYF. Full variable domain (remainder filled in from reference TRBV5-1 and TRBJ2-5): KAGVTQTPRYLIKTRGQQVTLSCSPISGHRSVSWYQQTPGQGLQFLFEYFSETQRNKGNFPGRFSGRQFSNSRSEMNVSTLELGDSALYLCASSKGTRETQYFGPGTRLLVL.